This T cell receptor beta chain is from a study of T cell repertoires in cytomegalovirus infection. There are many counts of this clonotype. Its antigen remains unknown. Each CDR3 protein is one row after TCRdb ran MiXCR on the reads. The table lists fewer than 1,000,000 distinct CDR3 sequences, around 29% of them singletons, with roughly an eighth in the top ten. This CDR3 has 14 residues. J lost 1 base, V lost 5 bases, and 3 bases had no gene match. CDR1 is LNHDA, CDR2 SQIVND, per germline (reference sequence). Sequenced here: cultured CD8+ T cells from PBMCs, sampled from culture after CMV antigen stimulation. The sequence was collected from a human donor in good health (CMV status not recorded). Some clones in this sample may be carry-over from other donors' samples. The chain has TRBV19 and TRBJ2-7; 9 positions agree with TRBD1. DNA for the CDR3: TGTGCCAGTAGTTTGGGACAGGGATCCTACGAGCAGTACGTC. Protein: CASSLGQGSYEQYV.